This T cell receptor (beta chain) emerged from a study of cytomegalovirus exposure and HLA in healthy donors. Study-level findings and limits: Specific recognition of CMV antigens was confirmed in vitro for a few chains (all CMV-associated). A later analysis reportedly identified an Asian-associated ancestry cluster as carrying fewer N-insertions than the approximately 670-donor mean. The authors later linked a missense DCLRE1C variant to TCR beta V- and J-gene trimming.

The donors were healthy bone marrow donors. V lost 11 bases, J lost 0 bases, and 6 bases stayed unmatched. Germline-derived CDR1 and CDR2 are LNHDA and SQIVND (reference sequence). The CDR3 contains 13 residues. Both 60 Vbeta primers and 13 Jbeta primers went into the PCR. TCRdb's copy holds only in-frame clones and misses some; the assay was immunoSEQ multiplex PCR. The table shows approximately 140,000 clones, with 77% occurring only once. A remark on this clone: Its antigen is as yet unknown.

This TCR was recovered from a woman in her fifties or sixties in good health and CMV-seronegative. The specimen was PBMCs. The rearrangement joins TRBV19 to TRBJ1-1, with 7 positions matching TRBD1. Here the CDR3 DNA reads TGTGCCGCCAGACAGGGCCTGAACACTGAAGCTTTCTTT. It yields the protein CAARQGLNTEAFF.